The 31 T cell receptor beta chains reported below all come from one sample, sequenced in a study of blood T cells in healthy people across ages. Combining a sample-barcoded 5' primer with a J-beta primer mix, a second PCR ran for roughly 7 to 11 cycles. In TCRdb, the 5' RACE reads were re-called with MiXCR into one record per CDR3 protein. Of approximately 800,000 distinct CDR3 sequences listed, around 36% are singletons. What was sequenced was blood. These receptors came from a man aged 18 to 29 in good health.

This clonotype has at least ten counts. This chain links TRBV7-9 with TRBJ2-7; D unresolved. The CDR3 covers 14 residues. Germline CDR1 and CDR2: SEHNR and FQNEAQ (reference sequence). With 4 bases removed from V and 2 bases from J, the gap between germline ends came to 12 bases. CDR3 in DNA: TGTGCCAGCAGCTACGACATACCGGCCTACGAGCAGTACTTC. The encoded protein is CASSYDIPAYEQYF.

The sample holds a few counts of this clonotype. J is TRBJ2-5 and V is TRBV20-1; D remains unclear. Germline-derived CDR1 and CDR2 are DFQATT and SNEGSKA (reference sequence). The CDR3 has 14 residues. V was trimmed by 3 bases and J by 2 bases, leaving 13 bases between them. Here the CDR3 reads CSASFRTDQETQYF. The CDR3 DNA reads as TGCAGTGCTAGCTTTAGGACCGATCAAGAGACCCAGTACTTC.

On this clonotype itself: This sequence may be a read error, since a much larger clone differs from it by one base. V gene TRBV27 combines with J gene TRBJ2-7; D is ambiguous. Germline loops: CDR1 MNHEY, CDR2 SMNVEV (reference sequence). The CDR3 runs to 14 residues. DNA for the CDR3: TGTACCAGCAGTTTTGGCGGAACGGGCGACGAGCAGTACTTC. Its protein product is CTSSFGGTGDEQYF.

Notes on this clonotype: One junction end does not reproduce the germline sequence, and a read error may be involved. The rearrangement links TRBV15 to TRBJ2-1; a possible D gene is TRBD2 (6 bases). Germline lookup yields CDR1 LNHNV and CDR2 YYDKDF (reference sequence). The CDR3 sequence is 15 residues long. The CDR3 region is CATSRDGGVTYEQCF. CDR3 DNA sequence: TGTGCCACCAGCAGAGATGGAGGGGTTACCTACGAGCAGTGCTTC.

This clonotype occurred a few times. The CDR3 region has the DNA TGTGCCACCAGCCCGAGTGACCCGCAGAACACTGAAGCTTTCTTT. Translated, it gives CATSPSDPQNTEAFF. The chain couples TRBV15 to TRBJ1-1; no reliable D call. CDR1 is LNHNV, CDR2 YYDKDF, per germline (reference sequence). V was cut by 5 bases and J by 1 base, with 14 bases left in between. The CDR3 covers 15 residues.

In its sample, this clonotype was seen a few times. A read error may account for a junction end that differs from germline. The gene calls are TRBV4-2 and TRBJ2-6; TRBD1 agrees at 7 bases. This CDR3 has 16 residues. From germline, CDR1 is LGHNA and CDR2 YNFKEQ. The CDR3 DNA sequence: TGTGCCAGCAGCCAAAGACAGGGATCTGAGGCCAACGTCCTGACTTTC. Translation gives CASSQRQGSEANVLTF.

This clonotype was counted between two and nine times. The chain's CDR3 is CASSSGTPDTQYF. In DNA form, the CDR3 reads TGTGCCAGCAGTAGCGGGACTCCTGATACGCAGTATTTT. The chain recombines TRBV12-3 or TRBV12-4 with TRBJ2-3; the match to TRBD2 covers 7 bases. Trimming cost V 5 bases and J 6 bases; bases outside gene matches: 5. The CDR3 totals 13 residues.

In the case of this clonotype: A much larger clone lies a single base off, so this may be a read error. This chain joins TRBV12-3 or TRBV12-4 and TRBJ1-2, with 9 bases lining up with TRBD1. The V and J ends lost 8 bases and 4 bases, in that order; junction bases with no gene match: 5. This CDR3 is 13 amino acids long. CDR3 loop: CASGPDRGYGYTF. In DNA, the CDR3 is TGTGCCAGCGGCCCGGACAGGGGCTATGGCTACACCTTC.

V and J are TRBV5-6 and TRBJ2-1; 8 bases are shared with TRBD2. Germline V gene lookup returns CDR1 SGHDT and CDR2 YYEEEE. This CDR3 region has 16 residues. Trimming at V came to 4 bases and at J to 4 bases, leaving 10 bases not matched to a gene. The CDR3 region is CASSTSAGASYNEQFF. In DNA form, the CDR3 reads TGTGCCAGCAGCACGTCAGCGGGGGCAAGTTACAATGAGCAGTTCTTC. Full variable domain (outside the CDR3, taken from reference TRBV5-6 and TRBJ2-1): DAGVTQSPTHLIKTRGQQVTLRCSPKSGHDTVSWYQQALGQGPQFIFQYYEEEERQRGNFPDRFSGHQFPNYSSELNVNALLLGDSALYLCASSTSAGASYNEQFFGPGTRLTVL.

With regard to this clonotype: This sequence may be a read error, since a much larger clone differs from it by one base. This sequence joins TRBV10-3 and TRBJ2-1; 7 nucleotides agree with TRBD2. The V segment lost 10 bases and the J segment 3 bases; nucleotides outside the gene matches: 9. In germline, CDR1 is ENHRY, CDR2 SYGVKD. This CDR3 has 14 amino acids. The CDR3: CATMQRGLYNEQFF. In DNA, the CDR3 is TGTGCCACCATGCAGCGGGGACTCTACAATGAGCAGTTCTTC.

Concerning this clonotype: Being one base from a much bigger clone, this may be a read error. The chain links TRBV5-1 to TRBJ1-2, with 7 bases that match TRBD1. CDR1 SGHRS and CDR2 YFSETQ come from the germline V gene. This CDR3 is built from 16 residues. The CDR3 coding sequence is TGCGCCAGCAGCTTTTCCCACACGGGACAGACGCATGGCCACACCTTC. Amino acid sequence: CASSFSHTGQTHGHTF.

A few counts support this clonotype. This chain joins TRBV6-2 or TRBV6-3 and TRBJ2-5; 8 positions match TRBD1. In germline, CDR1 is MNHEY, CDR2 SVGEGT. J was trimmed by 11 bases and V by 10 bases; bases with no gene match: 15. The CDR3 totals 13 residues. CDR3 in amino acids: CATRRTGLNEQYF. Written as DNA, the CDR3 is TGTGCCACCAGACGGACAGGGTTGAATGAGCAGTACTTC.

This clonotype was detected ten times or more. The chain employs TRBV10-3 and TRBJ2-7, with TRBD1 matching 9 bases. The CDR3 covers 13 residues. Trimming cost V 10 bases and J 6 bases; bases outside gene matches: 10. Germline CDR1 and CDR2: ENHRY and SYGVKD. CDR3 protein: CATSGQGPLEQYF. The DNA of the CDR3 is TGTGCCACCTCGGGACAGGGCCCACTCGAGCAGTACTTC.

This chain connects TRBV13 to TRBJ1-2; maybe TRBD1 (6 bases). V lost 5 bases and J lost 8, with 12 bases in between. CDR3 length equals 12 residues. The V gene's germline CDR1 is PRHDT and CDR2 FYEKMQ (reference sequence). CDR3 coding DNA: TGTGCCAGCAGCGAAGAGGGGGACGGCTACACCTTC. It yields the protein CASSEEGDGYTF.

J is TRBJ2-7 and V is TRBV18; D is unclear. There are 14 residues in the CDR3. V was cut by 6 bases and J by 0 bases, with 12 bases left in between. Germline-derived CDR1 and CDR2 are KGHSH and LQKENI. CDR3: CASSPIESSYEQYF. For the CDR3, the DNA is TGTGCCAGCTCGCCGATAGAGAGCTCCTACGAGCAGTACTTC.

The gene calls are TRBV20-1 and TRBJ1-1; D might be TRBD1 (6 bases). Germline loops: CDR1 DFQATT, CDR2 SNEGSKA (reference sequence). The CDR3 loop spans 14 amino acids. With 6 bases removed from V and 3 bases from J, the gap between germline ends came to 17 bases. The CDR3 spells CSATGAGTYTEAFF. The CDR3 DNA sequence: TGCAGTGCCACGGGGGCGGGGACCTACACTGAAGCTTTCTTT.

The J gene is TRBJ2-7, the V gene TRBV23-1; 7 nucleotides line up with TRBD1. TRBV23-1 is flagged as an ORF with uncertain function. The CDR3 runs to 18 residues. The V segment lost 0 bases and the J segment 2 bases; nucleotides outside the gene matches: 13. The CDR3 reads CASSQSRDGAGGTYEQYF. The CDR3 DNA sequence: TGCGCCAGCAGTCAATCCCGAGACGGGGCAGGGGGAACCTACGAGCAGTACTTC.

V usage is TRBV9 and J usage is TRBJ2-1; 8 bases fit TRBD2. Looked up from germline, CDR1 is SGDLS and CDR2 is YYNGEE. The CDR3 extends over 15 amino acids. V was pared by 0 bases and J by 5 bases, with 4 bases of the junction left unmatched. CDR3 in amino acids: CASSVGGSGNNEQFF. CDR3 DNA: TGTGCCAGCAGCGTAGGGGGTAGCGGGAACAATGAGCAGTTCTTC. The entire variable domain, with the rest obtained from reference TRBV9 and TRBJ2-1, is as follows: DSGVTQTPKHLITATGQRVTLRCSPRSGDLSVYWYQQSLDQGLQFLIQYYNGEERAKGNILERFSAQQFPDLHSELNLSSLELGDSALYFCASSVGGSGNNEQFFGPGTRLTVL.

J is TRBJ1-1 and V is TRBV12-5; D unresolved. Trimming took off 2 bases at V and 6 bases at J, with 16 bases between the two ends. There are 15 residues in the CDR3. Germline values: CDR1 LGHNT, CDR2 FRNRAP. In nucleotides, the CDR3 is TGTGCTAGTGGTTTGTTTAGCCTCTCCCCTCCTGAAGCTTTCTTT. Translated, it gives CASGLFSLSPPEAFF.

This chain connects TRBV20-1 to TRBJ1-1, with D uncertain. Germline CDR1 reads DFQATT; CDR2 reads SNEGSKA (reference sequence). V lost 3 bases and J 1 base, leaving 15 bases between the germline ends. This CDR3 contains 15 residues. CDR3 amino acids: CSARVPTPRNTEAFF. CDR3 in DNA: TGCAGTGCTAGGGTCCCCACCCCGCGGAACACTGAAGCTTTCTTT.

The chain carries TRBV27 and TRBJ2-1; no definite D call. Germline V gene sequence: CDR1 MNHEY, CDR2 SMNVEV (reference sequence). CDR3 length: 15 residues. Trimming took 2 bases from V and 0 from J, leaving 8 bases between them. The CDR3 DNA reads as TGTGCCAGCAGTTTAGGGCAGGTCTCCTACAATGAGCAGTTCTTC. As protein: CASSLGQVSYNEQFF.

The chain links TRBV20-1 to TRBJ2-3, with unresolved D. CDR1 and CDR2 (germline): DFQATT, SNEGSKA (reference sequence). Deletions cut 5 bases from V and 1 base from J, with 7 bases between. This CDR3 comprises 12 residues. The CDR3 sequence: CSALLGTDTQYF. The CDR3 coding sequence is TGCAGTGCTCTTCTAGGCACAGATACGCAGTATTTT.

This clonotype was seen at least ten times. J is TRBJ2-7 and V is TRBV20-1; 7 bases map to TRBD1. The V gene end was trimmed by 5 bases and the J gene end by 5 bases; junction bases not matched to a gene: 3. The CDR3 is 11 amino acids. Germline V gene sequence: CDR1 DFQATT, CDR2 SNEGSKA (reference sequence). The CDR3 sequence is CSADRVNEQYF. As DNA, the CDR3 is TGCAGTGCTGACAGGGTCAACGAGCAGTACTTC.

This chain uses TRBV7-2 with TRBJ2-1; TRBD1 is a possible D gene (6 bases). The CDR3 loop spans 13 amino acids. Germline V lookup: CDR1 SGHTA, CDR2 FQGNSA. V dropped 6 bases and J dropped 6 bases, with 12 bases sitting between them. The CDR3 protein is CASRDQGFNEQFF. The CDR3 nucleotides read TGTGCCAGCAGAGACCAGGGGTTCAATGAGCAGTTCTTC.

This clonotype was detected only a few times. The chain combines TRBV4-2 with TRBJ2-3; TRBD1 might be the D (6 bases). Between the trimmed V and J ends, which lost 1 base and 4 bases, there was a span of 15 bases. Germline V CDR1 and CDR2: LGHNA, YNFKEQ. This CDR3 is 16 amino acids long. The CDR3 DNA follows: TGTGCCAGCAGCCAAGGGCAGGGGAGTGTATCAGATACGCAGTATTTT. It specifies CASSQGQGSVSDTQYF.

The gene calls are TRBV29-1 and TRBJ1-1, with TRBD1 as a possible D gene (6 bases). CDR1 is SQVTM and CDR2 is ANQGSEA in the germline V gene. The CDR3 totals 13 residues. Trimming cost V 6 bases and J 1 base, with 12 bases left between them. As DNA, the CDR3 is TGCAGCGTCGACCGGACAGAGAACACTGAAGCTTTCTTT. It codes for CSVDRTENTEAFF.

As for this clonotype: A much larger clone lies one base from this, so it may be a read error. The chain links TRBV12-3 or TRBV12-4 to TRBJ1-5, with 8 bases aligning to TRBD1. The CDR3 loop spans 17 amino acids. In DNA form, the CDR3 reads TGTGTCAGCAGTCTCACCAACGACAGGGGAATGGGTCAGCCCCAGCATTTT. It yields the protein CVSSLTNDRGMGQPQHF.

The rearrangement uses TRBV10-3 and TRBJ1-2; D unresolved. The CDR3 extends over 15 amino acids. Looked up from germline, CDR1 is ENHRY and CDR2 is SYGVKD. Trimming cost V 2 bases and J 2 bases, with 12 bases left between them. The CDR3 region is CAISEPTDTNYGYTF. Written as DNA, the CDR3 is TGTGCCATCAGTGAGCCGACGGATACAAACTATGGCTACACCTTC.

The chain combines TRBV27 with TRBJ1-1; 9 bases match TRBD1. CDR3 length equals 16 residues. CDR1 and CDR2 from the germline V gene are MNHEY and SMNVEV (reference sequence). With V trimmed by 7 bases and J by 0 bases, 9 bases remained unmatched. CDR3: CASIPGTGLVNTEAFF. The DNA for the CDR3 is TGTGCCAGCATTCCCGGGACAGGGTTGGTGAACACTGAAGCTTTCTTT.

The CDR3 DNA reads as TGTGCCATCACCCCCATGGGCGGGAACACTGAAGCTTTCTTT. Translation gives CAITPMGGNTEAFF. The J gene is TRBJ1-1, the V gene TRBV10-3, with D unclear. Deletions cut 7 bases from V and 1 base from J, with 13 bases between. Looked up from germline, CDR1 is ENHRY and CDR2 is SYGVKD. The CDR3 contains 14 residues.

The V call is TRBV4-1, the J call TRBJ1-4; D is uncertain. V dropped 6 bases and J dropped 10 bases, with 24 bases sitting between them. Germline loops: CDR1 MGHRA, CDR2 YSYEKL. The CDR3 is made up of 16 amino acids. CDR3 nucleotide sequence: TGCGCCAGCAGAACCCACCAGGAACAACTACATGGAAAACTGTTTTTT. Translated, it gives CASRTHQEQLHGKLFF.